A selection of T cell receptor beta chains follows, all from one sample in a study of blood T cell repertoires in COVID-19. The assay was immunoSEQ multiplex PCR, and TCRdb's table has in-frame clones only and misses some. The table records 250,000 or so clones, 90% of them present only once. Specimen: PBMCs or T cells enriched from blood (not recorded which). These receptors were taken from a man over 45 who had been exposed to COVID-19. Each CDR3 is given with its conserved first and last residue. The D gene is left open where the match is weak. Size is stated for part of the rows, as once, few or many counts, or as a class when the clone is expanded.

CASSYSGYNEQFF | TGTGCCAGCAGTTATAGCGGTTACAATGAGCAGTTCTTC | - | TRBV12-3/TRBV12-4 | - | 13 | TRBJ2-1
CASSLWGAGAEAFF | TGTGCCAGCAGTTTATGGGGGGCAGGGGCTGAAGCTTTCTTT | - | TRBV28 | - | 14 | TRBJ1-1
CASRRGPRDIQYF | TGTGCCAGCAGGCGGGGCCCGAGGGACATTCAGTACTTC | - | TRBV27 | - | 13 | TRBJ2-4
CASGLGGGTGINYGYTF | TGTGCCAGCGGATTAGGGGGCGGGACAGGGATAAACTATGGCTACACCTTC | - | TRBV27 | TRBD1 | 17 | TRBJ1-2
CASRGGDYNEQFF | TGTGCCAGCAGGGGGGGGGACTACAATGAGCAGTTCTTC | - | TRBV2 | TRBD2 | 13 | TRBJ2-1
CASSSRYSGNQPQHF | TGTGCCAGCAGTTCGAGATATTCCGGCAATCAGCCCCAGCATTTT | - | TRBV2 | - | 15 | TRBJ1-5
CASSLVFRVGEETQYF | TGTGCCAGCAGCTTGGTGTTCAGGGTAGGGGAAGAGACCCAGTACTTC | - | TRBV5-6 | - | 16 | TRBJ2-5
CASSEGLAGGVGYNEQFF | TGTGCCAGCAGCGAGGGACTAGCGGGGGGTGTTGGCTACAATGAGCAGTTCTTC | - | TRBV7-8 | TRBD2 | 18 | TRBJ2-1
CASSPPGLAGNEQFF | TGTGCCAGCTCACCACCGGGACTAGCGGGCAATGAGCAGTTCTTC | - | TRBV18 | TRBD2 | 15 | TRBJ2-1
CASGTGRGDYGYTF | TGTGCCAGCGGTACCGGCAGGGGCGACTATGGCTACACCTTC | once | TRBV9 | - | 14 | TRBJ1-2
CASSSGQGVHQFF | TGTGCCAGCAGTTCCGGACAGGGGGTTCATCAGTTTTTT | - | TRBV25-1 | TRBD1 | 13 | TRBJ1-4
CATLGTSGAKYNEQFF | TGTGCCACCCTAGGGACTAGCGGGGCAAAGTACAATGAGCAGTTCTTC | - | TRBV2 | TRBD2 | 16 | TRBJ2-1
CASSLFDSKTQHF | TGTGCCAGCAGCTTATTTGATAGTAAGACCCAGCATTTT | - | TRBV11-2 | - | 13 | TRBJ1-5
CASSLGGGRGNTIYF | TGTGCCAGCTCCCTCGGAGGGGGCCGGGGAAACACCATATATTTT | once | TRBV18 | TRBD1 | 15 | TRBJ1-3
CASSFGTSYQETQYF | TGCGCCAGCAGCTTCGGGACTTCGTACCAAGAGACCCAGTACTTC | - | TRBV5-1 | - | 15 | TRBJ2-5
CATSRVAGLGQETQYF | TGTGCCACCAGCAGAGTGGCAGGGTTGGGTCAAGAGACCCAGTACTTC | - | TRBV15 | - | 16 | TRBJ2-5
CAISEQGSADTQYF | TGTGCCATCAGTGAGCAGGGGAGTGCAGATACGCAGTATTTT | - | TRBV10-3 | - | 14 | TRBJ2-3
CAWSPYSTGYGYTF | TGTGCCTGGTCCCCATACTCGACAGGTTATGGCTACACCTTC | - | TRBV30 | - | 14 | TRBJ1-2
CASDPGQGWGQPQHF | TGTGCCAGCGATCCGGGACAGGGCTGGGGGCAGCCCCAGCATTTT | - | TRBV2 | TRBD1 | 15 | TRBJ1-5
CASRGQGASYEQYF | TGCGCCAGCAGGGGACAGGGGGCATCCTACGAGCAGTACTTC | - | TRBV5-1 | TRBD1 | 14 | TRBJ2-7
CASSLTGGGSYNSPLHF | TGTGCCAGCAGCCTAACAGGGGGCGGCTCCTATAATTCACCCCTCCACTTT | - | TRBV6-4 | TRBD1 | 17 | TRBJ1-6
CSVEQGSNYGYTF | TGCAGCGTTGAACAGGGATCTAACTATGGCTACACCTTC | once | TRBV29-1 | - | 13 | TRBJ1-2